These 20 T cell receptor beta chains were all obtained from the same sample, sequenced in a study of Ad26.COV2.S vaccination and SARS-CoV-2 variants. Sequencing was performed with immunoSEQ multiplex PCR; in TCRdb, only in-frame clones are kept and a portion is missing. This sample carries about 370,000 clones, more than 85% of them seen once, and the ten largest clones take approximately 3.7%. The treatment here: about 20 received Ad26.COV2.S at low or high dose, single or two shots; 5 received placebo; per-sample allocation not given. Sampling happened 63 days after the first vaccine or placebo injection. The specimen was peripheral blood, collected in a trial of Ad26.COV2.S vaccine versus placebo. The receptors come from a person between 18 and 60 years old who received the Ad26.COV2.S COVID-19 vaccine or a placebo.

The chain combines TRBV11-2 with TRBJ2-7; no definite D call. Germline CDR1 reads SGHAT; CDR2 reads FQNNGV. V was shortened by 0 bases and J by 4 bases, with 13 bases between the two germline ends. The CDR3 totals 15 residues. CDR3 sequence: CASSLDWSKPYEQYF. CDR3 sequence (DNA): TGTGCCAGCAGCTTAGATTGGAGTAAACCTTACGAGCAGTACTTC.

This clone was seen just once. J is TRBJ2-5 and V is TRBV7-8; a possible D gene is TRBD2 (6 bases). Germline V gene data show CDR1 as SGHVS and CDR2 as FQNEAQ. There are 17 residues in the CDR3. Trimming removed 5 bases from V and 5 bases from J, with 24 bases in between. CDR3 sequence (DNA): TGTGCCAGCAGCAGAGGCTCCTTCCGCACACGGGAGGAGACCCAGTACTTC. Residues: CASSRGSFRTREETQYF.

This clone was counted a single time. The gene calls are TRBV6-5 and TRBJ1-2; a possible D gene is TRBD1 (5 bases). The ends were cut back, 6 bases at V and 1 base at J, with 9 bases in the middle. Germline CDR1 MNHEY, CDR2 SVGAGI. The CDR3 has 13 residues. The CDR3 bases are TGTGCCAGCAGGACGGGGGTTAACTATGGCTACACCTTC. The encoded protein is CASRTGVNYGYTF.

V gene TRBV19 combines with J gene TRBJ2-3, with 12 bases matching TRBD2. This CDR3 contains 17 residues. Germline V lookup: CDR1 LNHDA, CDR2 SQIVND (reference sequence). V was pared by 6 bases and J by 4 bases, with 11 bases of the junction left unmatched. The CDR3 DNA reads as TGTGCCAGTAGATCTAGCGGGGGGGCCGAGGGGGCAGATACGCAGTATTTT. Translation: CASRSSGGAEGADTQYF.

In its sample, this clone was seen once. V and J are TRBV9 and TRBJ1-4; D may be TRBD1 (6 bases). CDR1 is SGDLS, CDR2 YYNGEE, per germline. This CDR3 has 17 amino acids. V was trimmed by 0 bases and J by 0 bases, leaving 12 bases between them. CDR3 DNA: TGTGCCAGCAGCGTAGAGGAGGGGGGCGCAACTAATGAAAAACTGTTTTTT. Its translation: CASSVEEGGATNEKLFF.

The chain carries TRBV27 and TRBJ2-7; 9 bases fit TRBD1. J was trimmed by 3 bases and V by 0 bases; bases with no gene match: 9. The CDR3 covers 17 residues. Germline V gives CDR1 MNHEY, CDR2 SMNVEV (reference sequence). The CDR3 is CASSLSRRRQGDYEQYF. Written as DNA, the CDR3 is TGTGCCAGCAGTTTATCAAGGCGGAGACAGGGGGACTACGAGCAGTACTTC.

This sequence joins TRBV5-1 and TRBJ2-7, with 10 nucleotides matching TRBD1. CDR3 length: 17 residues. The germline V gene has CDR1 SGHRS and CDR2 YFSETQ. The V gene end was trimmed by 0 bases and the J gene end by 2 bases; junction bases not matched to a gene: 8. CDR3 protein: CASSLGSGTGVTYEQYF. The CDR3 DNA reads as TGCGCCAGCAGCTTGGGTTCCGGGACAGGGGTTACCTACGAGCAGTACTTC.

CDR3 sequence (DNA): TGTGCCAGCATAAACACTGAAGCTTTCTTT. This gives the protein CASINTEAFF. V usage is TRBV6-7 and J usage is TRBJ1-1; no clear D gene. TRBV6-7 falls under the ORF class, with uncertain function. The CDR3 contains 10 residues. V was shortened by 7 bases and J by 2 bases, with 2 bases between the two germline ends.

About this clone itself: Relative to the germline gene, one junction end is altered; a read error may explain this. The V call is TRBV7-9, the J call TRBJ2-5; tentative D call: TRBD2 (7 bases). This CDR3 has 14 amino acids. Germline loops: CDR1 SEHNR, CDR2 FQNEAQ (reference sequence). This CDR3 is CASSLEGGQETQYF. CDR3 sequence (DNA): TGTGCCAGCAGCTTAGAGGGGGGGCAAGAGACTCAGTACTTC.

The chain's CDR3 is CASSLGGTDGNTIYF. Here the CDR3 DNA reads TGTGCCAGCAGCTTAGGCGGGACAGACGGAAACACCATATATTTT. The chain couples TRBV7-2 to TRBJ1-3, with 7 bases matching TRBD1. Trimming at V came to 1 base and at J to 4 bases, leaving 4 bases not matched to a gene. This CDR3 comprises 15 residues. Germline CDR1 SGHTA, CDR2 FQGNSA.

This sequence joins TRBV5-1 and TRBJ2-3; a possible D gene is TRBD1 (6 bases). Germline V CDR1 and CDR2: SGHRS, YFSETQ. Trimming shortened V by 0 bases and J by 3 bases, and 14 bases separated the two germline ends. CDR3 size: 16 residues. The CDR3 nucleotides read TGCGCCAGCAGCTTGGCGATCAGGGGCGGAACAGATACGCAGTATTTT. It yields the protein CASSLAIRGGTDTQYF.

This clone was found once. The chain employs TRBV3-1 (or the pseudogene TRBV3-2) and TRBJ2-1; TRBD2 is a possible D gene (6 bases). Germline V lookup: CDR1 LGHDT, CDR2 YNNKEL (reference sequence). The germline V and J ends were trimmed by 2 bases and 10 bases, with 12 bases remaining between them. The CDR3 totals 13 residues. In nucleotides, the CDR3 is TGTGCCAGCAGCCAATTTGGCCTAGCGGAGCAGTTCTTC. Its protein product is CASSQFGLAEQFF.

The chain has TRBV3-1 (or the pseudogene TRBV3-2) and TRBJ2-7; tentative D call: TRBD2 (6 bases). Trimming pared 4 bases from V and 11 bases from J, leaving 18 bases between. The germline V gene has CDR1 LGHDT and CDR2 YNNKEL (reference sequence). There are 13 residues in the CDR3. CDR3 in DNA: TGTGCCAGCAGCCCACCGGATTGGGAGGAGGAGTACTTC. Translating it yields CASSPPDWEEEYF.

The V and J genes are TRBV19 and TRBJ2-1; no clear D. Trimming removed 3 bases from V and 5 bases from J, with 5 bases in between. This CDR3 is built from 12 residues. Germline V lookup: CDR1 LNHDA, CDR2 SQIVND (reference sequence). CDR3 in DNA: TGTGCCAGTAGTATGGTAGACAATGAGCAGTTCTTC. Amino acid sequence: CASSMVDNEQFF.

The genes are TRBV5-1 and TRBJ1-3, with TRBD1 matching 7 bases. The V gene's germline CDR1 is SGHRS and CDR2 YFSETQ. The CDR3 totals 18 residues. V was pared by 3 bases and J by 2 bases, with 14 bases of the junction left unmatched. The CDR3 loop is CASSWDSNTLNPGNTIYF. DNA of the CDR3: TGCGCCAGCAGCTGGGACAGCAACACATTAAACCCTGGAAACACCATATATTTT.

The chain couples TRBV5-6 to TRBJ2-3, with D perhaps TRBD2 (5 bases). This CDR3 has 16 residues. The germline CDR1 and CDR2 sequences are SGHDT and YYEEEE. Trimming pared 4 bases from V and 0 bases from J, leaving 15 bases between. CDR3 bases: TGTGCCAGCAGCACCGTTAGGCGGGCTAGCACAGATACGCAGTATTTT. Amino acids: CASSTVRRASTDTQYF.

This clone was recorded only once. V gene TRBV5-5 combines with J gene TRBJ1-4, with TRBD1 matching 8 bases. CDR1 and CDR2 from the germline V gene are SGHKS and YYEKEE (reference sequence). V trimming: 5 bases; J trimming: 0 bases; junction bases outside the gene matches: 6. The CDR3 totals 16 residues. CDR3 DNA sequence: TGTGCCAGCAGTTCGACACAGGGGGCAACTAATGAAAAACTGTTTTTT. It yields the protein CASSSTQGATNEKLFF.

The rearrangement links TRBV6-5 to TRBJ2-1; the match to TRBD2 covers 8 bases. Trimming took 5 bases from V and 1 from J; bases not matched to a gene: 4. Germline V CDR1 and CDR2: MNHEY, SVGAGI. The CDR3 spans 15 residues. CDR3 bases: TGTGCCAGCAGTCAGGCGGGGGGTTCCTACAATGAGCAGTTCTTC. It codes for CASSQAGGSYNEQFF.

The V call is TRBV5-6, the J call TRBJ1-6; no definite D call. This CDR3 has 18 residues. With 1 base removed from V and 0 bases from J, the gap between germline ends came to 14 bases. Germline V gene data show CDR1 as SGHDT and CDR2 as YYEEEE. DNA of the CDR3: TGTGCCAGCAGCTTGTCGACCTTCGCTAGCTCCTATAATTCACCCCTCCACTTT. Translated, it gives CASSLSTFASSYNSPLHF.

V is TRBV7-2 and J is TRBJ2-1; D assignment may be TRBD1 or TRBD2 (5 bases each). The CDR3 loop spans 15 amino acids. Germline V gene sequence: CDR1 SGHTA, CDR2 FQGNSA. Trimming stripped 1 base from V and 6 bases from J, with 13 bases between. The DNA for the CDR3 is TGTGCCAGCAGCTTAGAACTAGGGGTGTTCAATGAGCAGTTCTTC. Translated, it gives CASSLELGVFNEQFF.